This TCR beta chain was recorded in a study of shared clonotypes between healthy human individuals. Study information: CD4 naive and memory got three plates each, CD8 naive two, CD8 memory one.

Study outcomes and limitations: A reduction in generation probabilities was seen for non-shared clonotypes relative to those shared by all four donors. The low donor count limited represented genetic and exposure-history diversity.

Using immunoSEQ multiplex PCR, the repertoire was profiled, and TCRdb retains in-frame clones only, with some absent. The table lists about 990,000 clones, around three quarters of them singletons. Comment on this clone: What it binds is unknown.

J gave up 2 bases and V 6 bases, and 4 bases lay outside the gene matches. The CDR3 consists of 15 residues. Germline values: CDR1 SNHLY, CDR2 FYNNEI. The sequenced sample was memory CD4+ T cells from PBMCs. Indicated subset: CD45RA-negative fraction. The sequence was obtained from a man younger than 35 in good health. Some clones in this sample may be carry-over from other donors' samples. This chain uses TRBV2 with TRBJ2-6; 7 positions agree with TRBD2. The CDR3 coding sequence is TGTGCCAGCAGCAAAGGACTAGCTGGGGCCAACGTCCTGACTTTC. This gives the protein CASSKGLAGANVLTF.